Described below is a single T cell receptor (beta chain) sequence and its context. Sequenced by immunoSEQ multiplex PCR; TCRdb stores in-frame clones only, minus some. The data show tens of thousands of clones, around 89% seen once. This sample was taken from a study of OX40 agonist ivuxolimab in advanced cancers. Looking at the study overall: With ivuxolimab, an agonistic anti-OX40 (CD134) antibody, patients were treated. Ivuxolimab doses were 0.01, 0.1, 0.3, 1.5, 3 or 10 mg/kg every 2 weeks.

Germline assignment: CDR1 SGHAT and CDR2 FQNNGV. The CDR3 sequence is 12 residues long. The germline V and J ends were trimmed by 1 base and 6 bases, with 7 bases remaining between them. The receptor comes from an adult with an advanced solid tumor such as melanoma, head and neck, liver or kidney cancer. Sample: CD4+ or CD8+ T cells sorted from blood, taken in a trial of the OX40 agonist ivuxolimab. The chain joins TRBV11-2 to TRBJ2-7; D unresolved. In nucleotides, the CDR3 is TGTGCCAGCAGCTTAGCGGACCGCGAGCAGTACTTC. Its translation is CASSLADREQYF.